The clone carrying this T cell receptor (beta chain) was seen ten or more times. Its antigen is as yet unknown. TCRdb re-analysed the reads in MiXCR, keeping a single row per CDR3 protein. This table holds 4,000 to 6,000 distinct CDR3 sequences, about a sixth found once. The data are from a study of liver allograft versus peripheral blood T cells. Study-wide context: The study compared liver allograft T cell receptor repertoires against peripheral blood repertoires of liver transplant recipients. Study-level points and caveats: Within liver allografts, T cell receptor repertoires were reportedly different from those in peripheral blood.

The receptor comes from a human patient who had a liver transplant. Some T cells may be the graft donor's.

The chain's CDR3 is CASSLPSGRLEHEQFF. Written as DNA, the CDR3 is TGTGCCAGCAGTTTACCTAGCGGGAGATTGGAGCATGAGCAGTTCTTC. The chain recombines TRBV12-3 or TRBV12-4 with TRBJ2-1; TRBD2 matches at 10 bases. The length of the CDR3 is 16 residues. V was clipped by 2 bases and J by 8 bases; unmatched bases: 9.